The 25 T cell receptor beta chains given below trace back to one sample, sequenced in a study of shared clonotypes between healthy human individuals. Profiling relied on immunoSEQ multiplex PCR, and the TCRdb table lists in-frame clones only, not all of them. The sample yields some 580,000 clones, approximately 97% seen once. What was sequenced was naive CD4+ T cells sorted from blood. Sample subset: CD45RA+ positively selected. The source of these receptors is a woman aged 25 to 39 in good health.

The V gene is TRBV5-1, the J gene TRBJ2-4, with D possibly being TRBD1 or TRBD2 (5 bases each). This CDR3 comprises 15 residues. V was trimmed by 5 bases and J by 0 bases, leaving 12 bases between them. Germline CDR1 reads SGHRS; CDR2 reads YFSETQ. CDR3 loop: CASRLTGTAKNIQYF. Written as DNA, the CDR3 is TGCGCCAGCAGGTTGACCGGGACAGCCAAAAACATTCAGTACTTC.

This clone was counted once. This chain links TRBV20-1 with TRBJ2-7, with TRBD2 matching over 8 bases. Looked up from germline, CDR1 is DFQATT and CDR2 is SNEGSKA (reference sequence). This CDR3 spans 11 amino acids. Unmatched junction bases numbered 3, after V lost 6 bases and J lost 5 bases. CDR3 bases: TGCAGTGCCGTCGGGGGGGACGAGCAGTACTTC. Protein product: CSAVGGDEQYF.

This chain uses TRBV5-1 with TRBJ1-2; 7 positions match TRBD1. This CDR3 comprises 16 residues. V was pared by 0 bases and J by 6 bases, with 11 bases of the junction left unmatched. The germline CDR1 and CDR2 sequences are SGHRS and YFSETQ. CDR3 residues: CASSLARTGQVDGYTF. The CDR3 DNA reads as TGCGCCAGCAGCTTGGCGCGGACAGGTCAAGTTGATGGCTACACCTTC.

This clone was seen only once. The gene calls are TRBV11-3 and TRBJ2-2; no clear D. Between the trimmed V and J ends, which lost 5 bases and 4 bases, there was a span of 14 bases. CDR1 and CDR2 (germline): SGHNT, YENEEA. The CDR3 has 15 amino acids. The CDR3 is CASSQLPSPTGELFF. The CDR3, as DNA: TGTGCCAGCAGCCAACTCCCTAGTCCCACCGGGGAGCTGTTTTTT.

The rearrangement joins TRBV6-5 to TRBJ2-1; 8 bases are shared with TRBD1. V lost 6 bases, J lost 3 bases, and 4 bases stayed unmatched. Germline CDR1 reads MNHEY; CDR2 reads SVGAGI. CDR3 length: 14 amino acids. CDR3 nucleotides: TGTGCCAGCAGGCTTACAGGGGGCTACAATGAGCAGTTCTTC. This codes for CASRLTGGYNEQFF.

The chain carries TRBV5-4 and TRBJ2-1; the match to TRBD2 covers 7 bases. V was clipped by 4 bases and J by 0 bases; unmatched bases: 7. CDR3 length equals 16 residues. Germline CDR1 and CDR2: SGHNT and YYREEE (reference sequence). The CDR3 loop reads CASSPPGGSSYNEQFF. The CDR3 bases are TGTGCCAGCAGCCCTCCGGGAGGTTCCTCCTACAATGAGCAGTTCTTC.

This chain connects TRBV6-5 to TRBJ1-1; TRBD1 is a possible D gene (5 bases). CDR3 length: 15 residues. The germline V and J ends were trimmed by 7 bases and 6 bases, with 21 bases remaining between them. Looked up from germline, CDR1 is MNHEY and CDR2 is SVGAGI. The CDR3 bases are TGTGCCAGCACCGAAGGTGGGGGAGTTAGCGCTGAAGCTTTCTTT. It yields the protein CASTEGGGVSAEAFF.

The chain carries TRBV5-1 and TRBJ2-3; 9 bases map to TRBD2. Losses at the gene ends were 4 bases for V and 0 bases for J; bases not matched to a gene: 12. Germline lookup yields CDR1 SGHRS and CDR2 YFSETQ. CDR3 length: 18 residues. Here the CDR3 DNA reads TGCGCCAGCAGCCAGCTTTTTCTAGCGGGGCTTAGCACAGATACGCAGTATTTT. It is translated as CASSQLFLAGLSTDTQYF.

This chain links TRBV7-9 with TRBJ1-4; a possible D gene is TRBD1 (5 bases). CDR3 size: 13 residues. V lost 2 bases to trimming and J lost 8 bases, with 9 bases between them. Germline V CDR1 and CDR2: SEHNR, FQNEAQ (reference sequence). The CDR3 loop is CASSLQGREKLFF. The CDR3 DNA reads as TGTGCCAGCAGCTTACAGGGTCGAGAAAAACTGTTTTTT.

The rearrangement links TRBV28 to TRBJ1-1; 7 bases fit TRBD1. V shed 6 bases and J 11 bases; nucleotides not matched to a gene: 6. The CDR3 is made up of 11 amino acids. CDR1 and CDR2 (germline): MDHEN, SYDVKM. In DNA, the CDR3 is TGTGCCAGCAGCCAGGGCAGGGGGGCTTTCTTT. Its translation is CASSQGRGAFF.

This chain connects TRBV28 to TRBJ1-4; tentative D call: TRBD1 (5 bases). Trimming shortened V by 3 bases and J by 7 bases, and 15 bases separated the two germline ends. The CDR3 extends over 15 amino acids. The germline V gene has CDR1 MDHEN and CDR2 SYDVKM. CDR3 amino acids: CASSLAQDMGEKLFF. In DNA form, the CDR3 reads TGTGCCAGCAGTTTGGCCCAGGACATGGGTGAAAAACTGTTTTTT.

The sample holds one count of this clone. V usage is TRBV9 and J usage is TRBJ1-1; no firm D call. The CDR3 length is 14 residues. Germline loops: CDR1 SGDLS, CDR2 YYNGEE. V was trimmed by 4 bases and J by 1 base, leaving 11 bases between them. This CDR3 is CASSPSPGNTEAFF. The DNA of the CDR3 is TGTGCCAGCAGCCCGAGCCCGGGGAACACTGAAGCTTTCTTT. Full variable domain (rest looked up from reference TRBV9 and TRBJ1-1): DSGVTQTPKHLITATGQRVTLRCSPRSGDLSVYWYQQSLDQGLQFLIQYYNGEERAKGNILERFSAQQFPDLHSELNLSSLELGDSALYFCASSPSPGNTEAFFGQGTRLTVV.

The chain joins TRBV6-6 to TRBJ2-2, with D tentatively TRBD1 (8 bases). V was shortened by 6 bases and J by 5 bases, with 16 bases between the two germline ends. Germline CDR1 MNHNY, CDR2 SVGAGI (reference sequence). This CDR3 has 15 amino acids. The CDR3 region has the DNA TGTGCCAGCAGAACCGGACAGGGAGGGACCGGGGAGCTGTTTTTT. This sequence encodes CASRTGQGGTGELFF.

The chain links TRBV5-5 to TRBJ2-4; TRBD1 matches 9 bases. V lost 3 bases and J lost 4; bases outside the gene matches: 5. Germline loops: CDR1 SGHKS, CDR2 YYEKEE (reference sequence). The CDR3 is 15 residues long. The CDR3 DNA follows: TGTGCCAGCAGCTCCCAGACAGGGGGGAAAAACATTCAGTACTTC. Translation: CASSSQTGGKNIQYF.

The genes are TRBV19 and TRBJ2-7; D might be TRBD1 or TRBD2, each matching 5 bases. Germline V gene data show CDR1 as LNHDA and CDR2 as SQIVND (reference sequence). The V and J ends lost 4 bases and 2 bases respectively, with 27 bases between them. CDR3 length: 19 amino acids. DNA of the CDR3: TGTGCCAGTAGTAAGCAGGGACCTCCCCCGGCTAGCAGTACCTACGAGCAGTACTTC. As protein: CASSKQGPPPASSTYEQYF.

Only one count was recorded for this clone. The chain carries TRBV7-9 and TRBJ1-4; D might be TRBD1 (5 bases). The CDR3 runs 14 residues. Deletions cut 2 bases from V and 5 bases from J, with 9 bases between. Germline-derived CDR1 and CDR2 are SEHNR and FQNEAQ (reference sequence). CDR3 DNA: TGTGCCAGCAGCTTAACGACAGTCAATGAAAAACTGTTTTTT. Translating gives CASSLTTVNEKLFF.

The chain recombines TRBV7-2 with TRBJ1-2; D unresolved. Trimming took 1 base from V and 7 from J, leaving 13 bases between them. The CDR3 totals 14 residues. CDR1 is SGHTA, CDR2 FQGNSA, per germline. The CDR3 reads CASSLVGGISGYTF. The CDR3 DNA reads TGTGCCAGCAGCTTAGTCGGAGGGATCAGTGGCTACACCTTC.

CDR3 in amino acids: CSVGPRVRLPDTQYF. The CDR3 DNA sequence: TGCAGCGTTGGCCCACGGGTGAGATTGCCAGATACGCAGTATTTT. This chain connects TRBV29-1 to TRBJ2-3; no clear D gene. Germline assignment: CDR1 SQVTM and CDR2 ANQGSEA. The germline V and J ends were trimmed by 4 bases and 4 bases, with 18 bases remaining between them. This CDR3 spans 15 amino acids.

The chain has TRBV10-2 and TRBJ2-1; 12 bases agree with TRBD1. The V and J ends lost 0 bases and 4 bases, in that order; junction bases with no gene match: 4. Germline V lookup: CDR1 WSHSY, CDR2 SAAADI. This CDR3 has 17 amino acids. CDR3 region: CASSESWDRGQYNEQFF. In nucleotides, the CDR3 is TGCGCCAGCAGTGAGTCGTGGGACAGGGGGCAATACAATGAGCAGTTCTTC.

The chain links TRBV28 to TRBJ1-2; the D gene is possibly TRBD1 (5 bases). The CDR3 totals 14 residues. V lost 7 bases to trimming and J lost 2 bases, with 14 bases between them. CDR1 is MDHEN and CDR2 is SYDVKM in the germline V gene. DNA of the CDR3: TGTGCCAGCACCGGGACCGGAGAAAACTATGGCTACACCTTC. Protein sequence: CASTGTGENYGYTF.

The rearrangement joins TRBV28 to TRBJ2-1, with 14 bases matching TRBD2. Germline CDR1 MDHEN, CDR2 SYDVKM. Trimming cost V 8 bases and J 6 bases; bases outside gene matches: 3. CDR3 size: 14 residues. In DNA, the CDR3 is TGTGCCAGCGGGACTAGCGGGAGATTCAATGAGCAGTTCTTC. This codes for CASGTSGRFNEQFF.

This rearrangement joins TRBV5-1 to TRBJ2-1, with 13 positions matching TRBD2. The germline gives CDR1 SGHRS, CDR2 YFSETQ. V was clipped by 1 base and J by 10 bases; unmatched bases: 5. The CDR3 totals 15 residues. Written as DNA, the CDR3 is TGCGCCAGCAGCTTGTTACTAGCGGGAGGGGAAGAGCAGTTCTTC. Residues: CASSLLLAGGEEQFF.

The chain is built from TRBV30 and TRBJ1-2, with TRBD1 as a possible D gene (5 bases). Trimming took 4 bases from V and 8 from J, leaving 17 bases between them. Germline-derived CDR1 and CDR2 are GTSNPN and SVGIG (reference sequence). This CDR3 contains 13 residues. The CDR3 sequence: CAWTPGGVGGYTF. DNA of the CDR3: TGTGCCTGGACTCCTGGGGGGGTGGGAGGCTACACCTTC.

The chain carries TRBV18 and TRBJ2-1; 8 nucleotides agree with TRBD1. The CDR3 is 15 residues long. The trim removed 3 bases at V and 4 bases at J, leaving 5 bases unmatched. The V gene's germline CDR1 is KGHSH and CDR2 LQKENI. The CDR3 reads CASSPPDRVYNEQFF. In DNA, the CDR3 is TGTGCCAGCTCACCCCCGGACAGGGTTTACAATGAGCAGTTCTTC.

The rearrangement uses TRBV28 and TRBJ1-4; D unresolved. CDR3 length: 13 amino acids. Trimming shortened V by 6 bases and J by 7 bases, and 12 bases separated the two germline ends. Per germline, CDR1 MDHEN and CDR2 SYDVKM. The CDR3, as DNA: TGTGCCAGCAGCCCTGCGCGGGGTGAAAAACTGTTTTTT. Translation gives CASSPARGEKLFF.